The T cell receptor (beta chain) under discussion was sequenced for a study of T-cell reconstitution after alpha-beta-depleted transplantation in children. The CDR3 extends over 11 amino acids. Germline V gives CDR1 DFQATT, CDR2 SNEGSKA (reference sequence). V lost 1 base and J 3 bases, leaving 4 bases between the germline ends. The sample holds many counts of this clonotype. Library preparation (for TCRbeta) was performed with unique molecular identifiers. TCRdb re-called the PCR reads through MiXCR, storing one row per CDR3 protein. The sample has over 200,000 distinct CDR3 sequences, 8.5% to 10% seen once; the top ten hold roughly 6.2%.

The input for sequencing was PBMCs from the stem cell graft donor, taken from the stem cell graft. This receptor was identified in a human donor who donated a stem cell graft to a child with acute lymphoblastic leukemia. V usage is TRBV20-1 and J usage is TRBJ2-7; D unresolved. In DNA form, the CDR3 reads TGCAGTGCTAGAGCGGTCTACGAGCAGTACTTC. Translated, it gives CSARAVYEQYF.